The present T cell receptor beta chain was sequenced within a study of shared clonotypes between healthy human individuals. As concerns this clone: Its antigen remains unknown.

Naive CD8 populations comprised CD45RO-negative cells positively selected for CCR7, excluding terminally differentiated effector memory CD45RA+ cells. The CDR3 spans 16 residues. The germline gives CDR1 ENHRY, CDR2 SYGVKD. V gave up 0 bases and J gave up 2 bases, with 11 bases separating them. Per the study methods: As immunoSEQ supplied junction-only sequences (without quality scores), filtering differed. Here immunoSEQ multiplex PCR was the method, and the copy in TCRdb shows in-frame clones only, minus some. The V and J calls and clone size come from that table; D and trimming were worked out from the DNA. The sample lists around 1,900,000 clones, about 93% occurring once. Study-level results: Larger estimated richness was generally recorded for naive subsets relative to memory subsets. Investigators collected only blood, and repertoires in tissues likely differ.

Sequenced material: naive CD8+ T cells from PBMCs. The receptor's source is a man between 18 and 35 years old in good health. Some clones in this sample may be carry-over from other donors' samples. V usage is TRBV10-3 and J usage is TRBJ2-1; possible D gene TRBD2, 5 bases. The CDR3 DNA reads TGTGCCATCAGTGAGTCCGGCGGGCCCACCTACAATGAGCAGTTCTTC. It codes for CAISESGGPTYNEQFF.